This T cell receptor beta chain is drawn from a study of read filtering for tumor transcriptome and immune sequencing. The library was built from about 400 ng RNA with molecular barcoded adaptors for alpha/delta and beta/gamma chains. TCRdb fed the reads into MiXCR, producing one record per CDR3 protein. This sample carries over 50,000 distinct CDR3 sequences, approximately 15% of them seen once, and the ten largest clones take about 42%. This clonotype was recorded once. A much more abundant neighbour one base away suggests this may be a read error. V lost 8 bases, J lost 4 bases, and 19 bases lay in between. This CDR3 contains 15 residues. Germline V gene sequence: CDR1 SGDLS, CDR2 YYNGEE.

The rearrangement joins TRBV9 to TRBJ1-5, with D unclear. Sequenced: a population of CD138-negative cells sorted from bone marrow. The TCR originated in a donor older than 35 with multiple myeloma. In DNA form, the CDR3 reads TGTGCCAGAAGCCCCAGTGCATTTGGTAATCAGCCCCAGCATTTT. The encoded protein is CARSPSAFGNQPQHF. The full variable domain, its missing parts supplied by reference TRBV9 and TRBJ1-5, is DSGVTQTPKHLITATGQRVTLRCSPRSGDLSVYWYQQSLDQGLQFLIQYYNGEERAKGNILERFSAQQFPDLHSELNLSSLELGDSALYFCARSPSAFGNQPQHFGDGTRLSIL.